One sample yielded the 6 T cell receptor beta chains listed below, sequenced in a study of blood T cell repertoires in COVID-19. Assay used: immunoSEQ multiplex PCR; TCRdb lists only in-frame clones, some missing. The data contain 300,000 to 400,000 clones, 80% to 90% of them singletons. Input material: PBMCs or T cells enriched from blood (not recorded which). The receptor source for this set is a man younger than 30 who had recovered from COVID-19.

The chain employs TRBV20-1 and TRBJ1-1; D gene uncertain. This CDR3 is built from 13 residues. V was shortened by 3 bases and J by 0 bases, with 8 bases between the two germline ends. Germline CDR1 DFQATT, CDR2 SNEGSKA (reference sequence). The CDR3 nucleotides read TGCAGTGCTAGTCCTCAGTTGAACACTGAAGCTTTCTTT. This codes for CSASPQLNTEAFF.

The chain has TRBV10-2 and TRBJ2-5; 8 bases fit TRBD1. Losses at the gene ends were 4 bases for V and 5 bases for J; bases not matched to a gene: 3. CDR3 length equals 13 residues. Germline V gene sequence: CDR1 WSHSY, CDR2 SAAADI. In DNA form, the CDR3 reads TGCGCCAGCAGTGCCAGGGGGCGGGAGACCCAGTACTTC. The encoded protein is CASSARGRETQYF.

This chain connects TRBV7-9 to TRBJ1-3, with 7 nucleotides matching TRBD1. CDR1 and CDR2 (germline): SEHNR, FQNEAQ (reference sequence). Germline trimming cut 5 bases from V and 0 bases from J; bases unmatched to any gene: 10. This CDR3 contains 17 residues. The CDR3 loop reads CASSARDSFVSGNTIYF. In nucleotides, the CDR3 is TGTGCCAGCAGCGCCCGGGACAGCTTTGTCTCTGGAAACACCATATATTTT.

V gene TRBV12-5 combines with J gene TRBJ2-1; D is unclear. The CDR3 loop spans 19 amino acids. Trimming shortened V by 2 bases and J by 0 bases, and 20 bases separated the two germline ends. Germline assignment: CDR1 LGHNT and CDR2 FRNRAP. CDR3 in DNA: TGTGCTAGTGGTTTGACGCCGAGCAGTGGAAGGAGCTCCTACAATGAGCAGTTCTTC. Amino acids: CASGLTPSSGRSSYNEQFF. The full variable domain, with the rest looked up from reference TRBV12-5 and TRBJ2-1, is DARVTQTPRHKVTEMGQEVTMRCQPILGHNTVFWYRQTMMQGLELLAYFRNRAPLDDSGMPKDRFSAEMPDATLATLKIQPSEPRDSAVYFCASGLTPSSGRSSYNEQFFGPGTRLTVL.

This chain uses TRBV28 with TRBJ2-2, with 9 bases fitting TRBD2. The CDR3 totals 15 residues. V lost 5 bases and J lost 4; bases outside the gene matches: 5. Germline CDR1 and CDR2: MDHEN and SYDVKM. CDR3 amino acids: CASSPGLAGTGELFF. CDR3 bases: TGTGCCAGCAGTCCGGGACTAGCAGGCACCGGGGAGCTGTTTTTT.

J is TRBJ1-2 and V is TRBV7-2, with D unclear. The CDR3 is 14 amino acids. Germline CDR1 SGHTA, CDR2 FQGNSA. Deletions cut 1 base from V and 1 base from J, with 7 bases between. CDR3 protein: CASSLGEGNYGYTF. The CDR3, as DNA: TGTGCCAGCAGCTTAGGGGAGGGTAACTATGGCTACACCTTC. The variable domain in full, completed from reference TRBV7-2 and TRBJ1-2, reads GAGVSQSPSNKVTEKGKDVELRCDPISGHTALYWYRQSLGQGLEFLIYFQGNSAPDKSGLPSDRFSAERTGGSVSTLTIQRTQQEDSAVYLCASSLGEGNYGYTFGSGTRLTVV.